The 25 T cell receptor beta chains presented below share a single source sample, sequenced in a study of T cell changes during pregnancy in multiple sclerosis. Clones were sequenced by immunoSEQ multiplex PCR, and TCRdb holds only the in-frame ones, with some missing. The sample lists 45,000 to 50,000 clones, roughly 93% occurring once. The sample consisted of CD8+ T cells from peripheral blood mononuclear cells, taken in the first trimester of pregnancy. The source is a female donor with multiple sclerosis, enrolled in a pregnancy study.

The V and J genes are TRBV6-1 and TRBJ2-5, with D tentatively TRBD2 (6 bases). The end of the DNA fits TRBJ2-7 better, so the J call may be wrong. This CDR3 has 14 residues. Germline CDR1 MNHNS, CDR2 SASEGT. CDR3: CASSVRDLSYEQYF. The DNA for the CDR3 is TGTGCCAGCAGTGTCCGGGACTTATCCTACGAGCAGTACTTC.

This chain uses TRBV2 with TRBJ2-7; the D is unclear. Per germline, CDR1 SNHLY and CDR2 FYNNEI. The CDR3 loop spans 12 amino acids. Trimming removed 2 bases from V and 2 bases from J, with 4 bases in between. CDR3 DNA sequence: TGTGCCAGCAGTGAACACACCTACGAGCAGTACTTC. This translates into CASSEHTYEQYF.

This clone was detected only once. The gene calls are TRBV7-2 and TRBJ1-6; 9 bases map to TRBD1. The V and J ends lost 3 bases and 10 bases, in that order; junction bases with no gene match: 7. Germline lookup yields CDR1 SGHTA and CDR2 FQGNSA. CDR3 length: 15 amino acids. CDR3 coding DNA: TGTGCCAGCAGCTTTGGACAGGGGCCAGAATCACCCCTCCACTTT. Encoded protein: CASSFGQGPESPLHF.

CDR3 sequence: CASSLEVGRAGELFF. For the CDR3, the DNA is TGTGCCAGCAGCTTAGAGGTTGGCAGGGCCGGGGAGCTGTTTTTT. The V and J genes are TRBV7-9 and TRBJ2-2, with D possibly TRBD1 on 5 matching bases. V was trimmed by 1 base and J by 6 bases, leaving 12 bases between them. The length of the CDR3 is 15 residues. The germline V gene has CDR1 SEHNR and CDR2 FQNEAQ (reference sequence).

The V and J genes are TRBV27 and TRBJ2-7; TRBD2 aligns across 9 bases. Germline loops: CDR1 MNHEY, CDR2 SMNVEV (reference sequence). The CDR3 length is 15 residues. The V segment lost 2 bases and the J segment 7 bases; nucleotides outside the gene matches: 9. CDR3 bases: TGTGCCAGCAGTTTAACGGGCGGGAGGGCCGGGGAGCAGTACTTC. This codes for CASSLTGGRAGEQYF.

CDR3: CASSELANTDTQYF. The CDR3 DNA is TGTGCCAGCAGTGAACTAGCGAACACAGATACGCAGTATTTT. V and J are TRBV25-1 and TRBJ2-3, with D possibly matching TRBD2 (6 bases). The CDR3 is made up of 14 amino acids. V lost 2 bases and J 2 bases, leaving 8 bases between the germline ends. Germline loops: CDR1 MGHDK, CDR2 SYGVNS.

J is TRBJ2-7 and V is TRBV2; perhaps TRBD1 as D (5 bases). V lost 4 bases and J 1 base, leaving 8 bases between the germline ends. The CDR3 length is 13 residues. Germline V gene data show CDR1 as SNHLY and CDR2 as FYNNEI. In nucleotides, the CDR3 is TGTGCCAGCAGTGGACAGTATTCCTACGAGCAGTACTTC. Encoded protein: CASSGQYSYEQYF.

The rearrangement uses TRBV6-5 and TRBJ2-5; the D gene is possibly TRBD2 (6 bases). With 0 bases removed from V and 5 bases from J, the gap between germline ends came to 7 bases. The CDR3 consists of 13 residues. The germline V gene has CDR1 MNHEY and CDR2 SVGAGI. CDR3 sequence (DNA): TGTGCCAGCAGTTACTCGGGGGGTGAGACCCAGTACTTC. Translated, it gives CASSYSGGETQYF.

This chain links TRBV5-6 with TRBJ2-2; TRBD1 agrees at 12 bases. The trim removed 2 bases at V and 5 bases at J, leaving 7 bases unmatched. CDR1 and CDR2 (germline): SGHDT, YYEEEE. The CDR3 totals 17 residues. The CDR3 spells CASSLAGTGGITGELFF. The CDR3 coding sequence is TGTGCCAGCAGCTTAGCCGGGACAGGGGGCATTACCGGGGAGCTGTTTTTT.

The rearrangement uses TRBV9 and TRBJ1-5; 9 nucleotides match TRBD1. Germline CDR1 is SGDLS and CDR2 is YYNGEE. V lost 3 bases and J lost 7; bases outside the gene matches: 5. This CDR3 has 14 residues. CDR3 nucleotide sequence: TGTGCCAGCAGCGACCGGGACAGGGACCAGCCCCAGCATTTT. As protein: CASSDRDRDQPQHF.

This rearrangement joins TRBV29-1 to TRBJ2-5; D perhaps matches TRBD1 (6 bases). Germline loops: CDR1 SQVTM, CDR2 ANQGSEA. Trimming shortened V by 6 bases and J by 1 base, and 18 bases separated the two germline ends. The CDR3 covers 15 residues. The CDR3 DNA reads as TGCAGCGTCCCCCTGGGACACCTTACCCAAGAGACCCAGTACTTC. Amino acids: CSVPLGHLTQETQYF.

V usage is TRBV27 and J usage is TRBJ2-3; 7 bases are shared with TRBD2. After removal of 5 bases from V and 3 bases from J, the junction contained 8 bases not matched to a gene. Per germline, CDR1 MNHEY and CDR2 SMNVEV (reference sequence). The CDR3 contains 15 residues. CDR3 loop: CASSPEPGGTDTQYF. The CDR3 bases are TGTGCCAGCAGTCCTGAACCCGGGGGGACAGATACGCAGTATTTT.

This CDR3 is CASSVAVNEQFF. DNA of the CDR3: TGTGCCAGCAGCGTAGCGGTGAATGAGCAGTTCTTC. The chain links TRBV28 to TRBJ2-1; possibly TRBD2 for D (6 bases). Germline V gene data show CDR1 as MDHEN and CDR2 as SYDVKM. V was pared by 6 bases and J by 7 bases, with 10 bases between. The CDR3 runs to 12 residues.

The chain joins TRBV7-2 to TRBJ2-2; the D gene is possibly TRBD2 (5 bases). With 5 bases removed from V and 5 bases from J, the gap between germline ends came to 15 bases. The CDR3 consists of 15 residues. Germline lookup yields CDR1 SGHTA and CDR2 FQGNSA. The CDR3 loop reads CASSLGEQRTGELFF. CDR3 DNA sequence: TGTGCCAGCAGCCTCGGGGAGCAACGGACCGGGGAGCTGTTTTTT.

The chain links TRBV7-9 to TRBJ2-5, with D perhaps matching TRBD2 (6 bases). This CDR3 has 16 residues. The germline V gene encodes CDR1 SEHNR and CDR2 FQNEAQ (reference sequence). The germline V and J ends were trimmed by 5 bases and 2 bases, with 18 bases remaining between them. The CDR3 sequence is CASSHWDSGGQETQYF. For the CDR3, the DNA is TGTGCCAGCAGCCATTGGGATAGCGGAGGGCAAGAGACCCAGTACTTC.

This clone has a single count. The chain employs TRBV7-9 and TRBJ2-5; tentatively, D is TRBD1 (6 bases). V lost 0 bases and J 3 bases, leaving 11 bases between the germline ends. The CDR3 spans 15 residues. The germline V gene encodes CDR1 SEHNR and CDR2 FQNEAQ (reference sequence). The CDR3 region is CASSLAGTTEETQYF. The DNA for the CDR3 is TGTGCCAGCAGCTTAGCCGGGACAACCGAAGAGACCCAGTACTTC.

The V and J genes are TRBV28 and TRBJ1-1; possible D gene TRBD1, 6 bases. This CDR3 comprises 18 residues. V lost 6 bases and J 1 base, leaving 24 bases between the germline ends. CDR1 and CDR2 from the germline V gene are MDHEN and SYDVKM. The CDR3 nucleotides are TGTGCCAGCAGCGGGTGGTTTGACAGGTCGGGGCCGAACACTGAAGCTTTCTTT. Translated: CASSGWFDRSGPNTEAFF.

The V and J genes are TRBV9 and TRBJ2-7; maybe TRBD1 (6 bases). Germline V gives CDR1 SGDLS, CDR2 YYNGEE. This CDR3 is 15 amino acids long. V gave up 0 bases and J gave up 5 bases, with 15 bases separating them. CDR3: CASSVEGHGVDEQYF. In nucleotides, the CDR3 is TGTGCCAGCAGCGTAGAGGGACACGGGGTTGACGAGCAGTACTTC.

This chain connects TRBV6-4 to TRBJ2-1; 7 bases agree with TRBD2. With V trimmed by 5 bases and J by 0 bases, 1 base remained unmatched. The V gene's germline CDR1 is MRHNA and CDR2 SNTAGT. The CDR3 is 14 amino acids. DNA for the CDR3: TGTGCCAGCAGTAGGACTAGCTCCTACAATGAGCAGTTCTTC. Translated, it gives CASSRTSSYNEQFF.

Details on this clone: At the DNA level, this CDR3 is encoded by other sequences in the same sample as well. This chain links TRBV27 with TRBJ2-7; D may be TRBD1 (5 bases). The CDR3 spans 13 residues. Germline V lookup: CDR1 MNHEY, CDR2 SMNVEV (reference sequence). Deletions cut 3 bases from V and 3 bases from J, with 9 bases between. The CDR3 DNA reads TGTGCCAGCAGTTTGCTAGGGGACTACGAGCAGTACTTC. Protein product: CASSLLGDYEQYF.

The genes are TRBV27 and TRBJ1-1; D unclear. CDR1 MNHEY and CDR2 SMNVEV come from the germline V gene (reference sequence). The V end was cut by 5 bases, the J end by 5 bases, with 9 bases between. The CDR3 spans 12 residues. CDR3 nucleotides: TGTGCCAGCAGTCAAGGGAGGACTGAAGCTTTCTTT. Translated: CASSQGRTEAFF.

V gene TRBV4-3 combines with J gene TRBJ2-7, with D uncertain. The CDR3 covers 14 residues. Germline V gene lookup returns CDR1 LGHNA and CDR2 YSLEER. Trimming cost V 0 bases and J 0 bases, with 6 bases left between them. The DNA for the CDR3 is TGCGCCAGCAGCCAAGACTCAGACTCCTACGAGCAGTACTTC. Encoded protein: CASSQDSDSYEQYF.

The chain links TRBV19 to TRBJ2-1; 10 bases match TRBD2. Germline CDR1 and CDR2: LNHDA and SQIVND (reference sequence). Trimming removed 1 base from V and 1 base from J; junction bases left unmatched: 1. The CDR3 runs to 16 residues. The CDR3 loop is CASSIGAGGSYNEQFF. The CDR3 bases are TGTGCCAGTAGTATAGGAGCGGGAGGGTCCTACAATGAGCAGTTCTTC.

The genes are TRBV10-1 and TRBJ1-1; 9 bases align to TRBD1. In germline, CDR1 is WNHNN, CDR2 SYGVQD (reference sequence). The CDR3 has 19 amino acids. Trimming at V came to 2 bases and at J to 1 base, leaving 14 bases not matched to a gene. The CDR3 region is CASSETRDRDFRWNTEAFF. The CDR3 DNA sequence: TGCGCCAGCAGTGAGACCCGGGACAGGGACTTTCGGTGGAACACTGAAGCTTTCTTT.

This rearrangement joins TRBV5-4 to TRBJ2-1; D is possibly TRBD1 (6 bases). Trimming removed 4 bases at V and 8 bases at J, with 16 bases between. The CDR3 consists of 14 residues. Germline-derived CDR1 and CDR2 are SGHNT and YYREEE (reference sequence). CDR3 coding DNA: TGTGCCAGCAGCGCATTCAGGGGTTCCGATGAGCAGTTCTTC. This encodes CASSAFRGSDEQFF.